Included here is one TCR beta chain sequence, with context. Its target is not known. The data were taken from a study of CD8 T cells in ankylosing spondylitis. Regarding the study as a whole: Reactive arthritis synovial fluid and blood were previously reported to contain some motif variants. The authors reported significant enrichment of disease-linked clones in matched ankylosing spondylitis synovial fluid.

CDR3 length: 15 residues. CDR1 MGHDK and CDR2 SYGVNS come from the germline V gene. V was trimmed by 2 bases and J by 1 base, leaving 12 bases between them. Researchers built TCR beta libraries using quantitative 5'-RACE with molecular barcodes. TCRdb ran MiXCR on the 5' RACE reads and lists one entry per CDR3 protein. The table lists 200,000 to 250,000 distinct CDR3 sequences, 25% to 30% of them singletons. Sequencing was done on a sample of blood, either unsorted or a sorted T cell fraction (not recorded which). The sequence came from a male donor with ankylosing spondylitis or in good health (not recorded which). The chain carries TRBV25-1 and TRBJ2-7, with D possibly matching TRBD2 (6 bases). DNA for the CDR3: TGTGCCAGCAGTGAAACTAGCCTGTTGTCCTACGAGCAGTACTTC. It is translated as CASSETSLLSYEQYF.